This is a list of T cell receptor beta chains from one sample in a study of blood T cell repertoires in COVID-19. Sequencing used immunoSEQ multiplex PCR; TCRdb keeps in-frame clones, though not all of them. Of 89,000 or so clones detected, about 85% appear once; the ten largest clones hold roughly an eighth. Sequencing used peripheral blood. These receptor sequences come from a human donor in a cohort sampled during active COVID-19. Each CDR3 is given with its conserved first and last residue. Each record gives: V gene, CDR3 length, clone size, J gene, D gene, CDR3 DNA, CDR3 protein. The D gene is left open where the match is weak. A row's size may be missing; if present it is once, few, many or a size class.

V: TRBV2
length: 17
size: -
J: TRBJ2-6
D: TRBD2
DNA: TGTGCCAGCAGTTTGACTAGCGGGAGCTCTGGGGCCAACGTCCTGACTTTC
CDR3: CASSLTSGSSGANVLTF

V: TRBV9
length: 15
size: -
J: TRBJ1-4
D: -
DNA: TGTGCCAGCAGCCCCCGTGAGGGAGAAAGTGAAAAACTGTTTTTT
CDR3: CASSPREGESEKLFF

V: TRBV12-3/TRBV12-4
length: 12
size: many
J: TRBJ2-7
D: -
DNA: TGTGCCAGCGGGGCCTCCACCTACGAGCAGTACTTC
CDR3: CASGASTYEQYF

V: TRBV3-1/TRBV3-2
length: 15
size: -
J: TRBJ1-1
D: -
DNA: TGTGCCAGCAGCCAAACCCCAGGGTTCGTCACTGAAGCTTTCTTT
CDR3: CASSQTPGFVTEAFF

V: TRBV7-9
length: 12
size: -
J: TRBJ2-1
D: -
DNA: TGTGCCAGCACGGGACTCGCCAACGAGCAGTTCTTC
CDR3: CASTGLANEQFF

V: TRBV28
length: 14
size: -
J: TRBJ1-3
D: TRBD1
DNA: TGTGCCAGCAGTGCCAGGGGGTGGGGAAACACCATATATTTT
CDR3: CASSARGWGNTIYF

V: TRBV18
length: 14
size: -
J: TRBJ2-7
D: TRBD2
DNA: TGTGCCAGCTCACCACGCGGGAGCTCCTACGAGCAGTACTTC
CDR3: CASSPRGSSYEQYF

V: TRBV19
length: 15
size: -
J: TRBJ1-2
D: -
DNA: TGTGCCAGTAGTATGGTCCGTGCAGGGGCAAGTGGCTACACCTTC
CDR3: CASSMVRAGASGYTF

V: TRBV29-1
length: 15
size: once
J: TRBJ2-7
D: TRBD1
DNA: TGCAGCGTTGCCTTCTCCGGGACAGGGTCCTCCGAGCAGTACTTC
CDR3: CSVAFSGTGSSEQYF

V: TRBV4-2
length: 17
size: -
J: TRBJ1-2
D: TRBD1
DNA: TGTGCCAGCAGCCAAGCCCAGGCGGGGACAGGGCATCATGGCTACACCTTC
CDR3: CASSQAQAGTGHHGYTF